Sequencing of this T cell receptor beta chain was carried out in a study of response to subunit inactivated influenza vaccine. Findings of the study overall: With each seasonal influenza vaccination, the authors suggested, few new T cells are recruited.

This clonotype has a count of ten or more. Its cognate antigen is unknown. TCRdb re-analysed the RT-PCR reads in MiXCR, keeping a single row per CDR3 protein. The data show some 500,000 distinct CDR3 sequences, 16% seen once. With 2 bases removed from V and 5 bases from J, the gap between germline ends came to 16 bases. The CDR3 length is 15 residues. Per the germline V gene, CDR1 is MDHEN and CDR2 is SYDVKM. This rearrangement joins TRBV28 to TRBJ2-7, with D possibly matching TRBD2 (5 bases). This sequence was found in a man aged 45 to 70 who received an inactivated influenza vaccine. The sequencing here drew on CD4+ T cells sorted from PBMCs, taken about 23 months after vaccination. This chain's CDR3 is CASSLEGPGKDEQYF. The DNA for the CDR3 is TGTGCCAGCAGTTTAGAGGGTCCGGGTAAGGACGAGCAGTACTTC.